This T cell receptor (beta chain) is from a study of blood T cells in healthy people across ages. Broader study findings: CMV status of donors was unknown, possibly confounding expanded clonotype changes.

The second PCR ran about 6 to 11 cycles with a sample-barcoded 5' primer and J-beta primers. From the 5' RACE reads, TCRdb called clonotypes with MiXCR, one entry per CDR3 protein. The sample includes 1.8 million or so distinct CDR3 sequences, 39% of them seen just once. This clonotype has a handful of counts. Its cognate antigen is unknown. Trimming left V 6 bases short and J 0 bases short, with 15 bases between. CDR3 length: 16 residues. Germline loops: CDR1 LGHNT, CDR2 FRNRAP. The rearrangement joins TRBV12-5 to TRBJ2-1; tentatively, D is TRBD1 or TRBD2 (6 bases each). The sample was blood. This clonotype was sampled from a human donor in good health. For the CDR3, the DNA is TGTGCTAGTGGCGCACAAGAGGGGGGCTCCTACAATGAGCAGTTCTTC. Protein product: CASGAQEGGSYNEQFF.